This passage covers 3 T cell receptor beta chains from one sample sequenced in a study of shared clonotypes between healthy human individuals. TCRdb keeps only in-frame clones here, not all; method: immunoSEQ multiplex PCR. The sample lists some 1.5 million clones, over 95% occurring once. The sequenced sample consisted of naive CD4+ T cells sorted from blood. Specified subset: CD45RA+ positively selected. These receptors all stem from a man aged 30-40 years in good health.

The rearrangement joins TRBV5-6 to TRBJ2-6; 8 bases map to TRBD1. The trim removed 2 bases at V and 12 bases at J, leaving 13 bases unmatched. The CDR3 spans 16 residues. The germline CDR1 and CDR2 sequences are SGHDT and YYEEEE. The CDR3 reads CASSFWTGSKSSVLTF. The CDR3 region has the DNA TGTGCCAGCAGCTTTTGGACAGGGAGTAAATCGTCCGTCCTGACTTTC.

This chain joins TRBV5-1 and TRBJ1-1; possible D gene TRBD1, 5 bases. The length of the CDR3 is 14 residues. CDR1 SGHRS and CDR2 YFSETQ come from the germline V gene. With 4 bases removed from V and 4 bases from J, the gap between germline ends came to 14 bases. Here the CDR3 DNA reads TGCGCCAGCAGCCGGGGGACCCACCTCACTGAAGCTTTCTTT. It encodes CASSRGTHLTEAFF. Together with reference TRBV5-1 and TRBJ1-1, the CDR3 gives the full variable domain: KAGVTQTPRYLIKTRGQQVTLSCSPISGHRSVSWYQQTPGQGLQFLFEYFSETQRNKGNFPGRFSGRQFSNSRSEMNVSTLELGDSALYLCASSRGTHLTEAFFGQGTRLTVV.

This sequence joins TRBV7-9 and TRBJ1-1; D perhaps matches TRBD1 (6 bases). This CDR3 region has 17 residues. Germline CDR1 is SEHNR and CDR2 is FQNEAQ (reference sequence). The V gene lost 5 bases and the J gene lost 3 bases, with 22 bases spanning the gap. This chain's CDR3 is CASSGAEYRVLHTEAFF. CDR3 coding DNA: TGTGCCAGCAGCGGAGCGGAATACAGGGTCTTGCACACTGAAGCTTTCTTT.